This TCR beta chain comes out of a study of blood T cells in healthy people across ages. Whole-study findings and limits: As age increased, TCR beta diversity per million T cells fell in a roughly linear fashion.

Alongside a J-beta primer mix, a sample-barcoded 5' primer served in a second PCR lasting roughly 6 to 11 cycles. Individual samples furnished no less than 3 million CDR3-containing paired-end reads apiece. TCRdb reanalysed the 5' RACE reads using MiXCR and keeps one entry per CDR3 protein. This sample yields roughly 1 million distinct CDR3 sequences, of which under 30% are seen a single time; approximately 0.79% belongs to the top ten. Donors ranged from about 6 to 95 years old and were healthy Caucasians in Russia. As concerns this clonotype: Its antigen is unknown.

There are 17 residues in the CDR3. The V and J ends lost 2 bases and 2 bases, in that order; junction bases with no gene match: 8. Germline V gene data show CDR1 as MGHRA and CDR2 as YSYEKL. In addition, the sample was reused for a study of T cells of mothers and their children.

This sequence joins TRBV4-1 and TRBJ2-5, with 10 nucleotides matching TRBD2. The sequence came from a girl aged 2 to 10 in good health. Sequences were obtained from blood. The CDR3 protein is CASSQPGTSEKQETQYF. As DNA, the CDR3 is TGCGCCAGCAGCCAACCCGGGACTAGCGAGAAACAAGAGACCCAGTACTTC.